This T cell receptor beta chain was sequenced during a study of T cell responses to AZD1222 COVID-19 vaccine. About this clone itself: Antigen unknown.

The ends were cut back, 0 bases at V and 10 bases at J, with 2 bases in the middle. The germline CDR1 and CDR2 sequences are SGDLS and YYNGEE. The CDR3 runs to 11 residues. The repertoire was sequenced with immunoSEQ multiplex PCR; TCRdb's copy has only in-frame clones and lacks some. The sample contains more than 100,000 clones, approximately 89% of which appear only once. Points from the study as a whole: Per reports, nearly half of all spike-specific TCRs target regions that are unmutated in variants. The donors showed a predominance of white British ancestry and of females, with possible underestimation of clonal diversity. Spike-wide coverage was observed for vaccine-associated CD4 TCRs, with dominant responses at 160-218 and 743-854. Breadth and depth of Spike-specific TCRs rose after two AZD1222 doses.

This TCR was recovered from an adult in good health. The sequencing used peripheral blood, collected on day 0 of AZD1222 vaccination. This chain links TRBV9 with TRBJ1-6, with D unresolved. The CDR3 nucleotides are TGTGCCAGCAGCGTAGTCTCACCCCTCCACTTT. Protein sequence: CASSVVSPLHF.